What follows are 25 T cell receptor beta chains derived from one specimen sequenced in a study of regulatory T cells in long-lasting Graves disease. HTBI primers from iRepertoire and Arm-PCR of CDR3 regions yielded the TCR beta libraries. TCRdb itself ran the multiplex PCR reads through MiXCR, one entry per CDR3 protein. The repertoire holds fewer than 450,000 distinct CDR3 sequences, with approximately 16% as singletons. Time point meaning: newly diagnosed GD, antithyroid drugs for less than 3 months. From PBMCs, RNA was extracted and then used to make the TCR library. These sequences were also reported in another study, on T cells in Graves' hyperthyroidism and ophthalmopathy.

This material consisted of peripheral blood mononuclear cells (PBMCs), taken at new diagnosis, from a patient treated with antithyroid drugs. The source of these receptors is a woman between 40 and 55 years old with Graves disease.

This clonotype was picked up many times. The chain combines TRBV28 with TRBJ2-1; 12 bases are shared with TRBD2. J gave up 15 bases and V 6 bases, and 9 bases lay outside the gene matches. From germline, CDR1 is MDHEN and CDR2 SYDVKM. The CDR3 extends over 13 amino acids. The CDR3 spells CASRPLTSGSSFF. CDR3 in DNA: TGTGCCAGCAGGCCGCTGACTAGCGGGAGCTCGTTCTTC.

This clonotype has just a few counts. The V and J genes are TRBV30 and TRBJ2-3; possible D gene TRBD1, 6 bases. The CDR3 covers 15 residues. V lost 3 bases, J lost 6 bases, and 19 bases lay in between. Germline CDR1 is GTSNPN and CDR2 is SVGIG (reference sequence). The CDR3 DNA is TGTGCCTGGAGATTCGGGACAAGGCTGTTCGATACGCAGTATTTT. This codes for CAWRFGTRLFDTQYF.

CDR3 sequence reads: CASSQLHVLSSEGHTDTQYF. The CDR3 DNA reads TGTGCCAGCAGCCAACTACATGTATTATCAAGTGAAGGCCACACAGATACGCAGTATTTT. The chain employs TRBV4-2 and TRBJ2-3; D is unclear. The germline CDR1 and CDR2 sequences are LGHNA and YNFKEQ. The CDR3 is 20 amino acids. With 2 bases removed from V and 2 bases from J, the gap between germline ends came to 26 bases.

A few counts support this clonotype. The genes are TRBV4-1 and TRBJ1-3; possible D gene TRBD1, 5 bases. The length of the CDR3 is 18 residues. The germline V and J ends were trimmed by 2 bases and 0 bases, with 17 bases remaining between them. The germline V gene has CDR1 MGHRA and CDR2 YSYEKL. The CDR3 sequence: CASSQPLRQTSSGNTIYF. The CDR3 region has the DNA TGCGCCAGCAGCCAACCACTAAGACAGACCAGCTCTGGAAACACCATATATTTT.

This clonotype was picked up a small number of times. The genes are TRBV6-4 and TRBJ2-2; the match to TRBD2 covers 11 bases. V dropped 3 bases and J dropped 4; count of bases not matched to a gene: 1. The CDR3 is 15 amino acids. Germline V lookup: CDR1 MRHNA, CDR2 SNTAGT. The CDR3 loop is CASSETSGVTGELFF. Here the CDR3 DNA reads TGTGCCAGCAGTGAGACTAGCGGGGTCACCGGGGAGCTGTTTTTT.

This clonotype has at least ten counts. The chain recombines TRBV12-3 or TRBV12-4 with TRBJ2-2, with 10 bases aligning to TRBD2. This CDR3 has 15 amino acids. Trimming at V came to 3 bases and at J to 7 bases, leaving 5 bases not matched to a gene. The CDR3 loop reads CASSFSLAGVGELFF. CDR3 DNA: TGTGCCAGCAGTTTTTCGCTAGCGGGAGTCGGGGAGCTGTTTTTT.

This clonotype was found many times. The chain carries TRBV28 and TRBJ2-7, with 16 bases fitting TRBD2. With V trimmed by 5 bases and J by 7 bases, 5 bases remained unmatched. This CDR3 spans 15 amino acids. Germline V gene lookup returns CDR1 MDHEN and CDR2 SYDVKM. CDR3: CASSPPGLAGGEQYF. CDR3 in DNA: TGTGCCAGCAGTCCCCCGGGACTAGCGGGAGGGGAGCAGTACTTC.

V and J are TRBV9 and TRBJ1-2; D remains unclear. V lost 0 bases to trimming and J lost 4 bases, with 10 bases between them. The V gene's germline CDR1 is SGDLS and CDR2 YYNGEE. This CDR3 region has 14 residues. DNA of the CDR3: TGTGCCAGCAGCGTAGGTGGCGGTACCTATGGCTACACCTTC. Translation gives CASSVGGGTYGYTF.

Notes on this clonotype: It may be a read error: a sequence one base away is much more abundant. Here the CDR3 DNA reads TGCAGCGCGCGTAGCCACGGACTAGCGGGAGGCTCCACCTACGAGCAGTACTTC. Translated, it gives CSARSHGLAGGSTYEQYF. The chain joins TRBV20-1 to TRBJ2-7; TRBD2 matches at 14 bases. CDR3 size: 18 residues. Germline CDR1 DFQATT, CDR2 SNEGSKA (reference sequence).

V usage is TRBV12-3 or TRBV12-4 and J usage is TRBJ1-6; possibly TRBD1 for D (6 bases). The CDR3 is made up of 17 amino acids. Between the trimmed V and J ends, which lost 10 bases and 5 bases, there was a span of 24 bases. The CDR3 region is CAKKKKMGRGNNSPLHF. The CDR3 DNA is TGTGCCAAAAAAAAAAAGATGGGCAGGGGCAATAATTCACCCCTCCACTTT.

This clonotype came up a few times. A far larger clone is just one base off, so this is likely a read error. The rearrangement uses TRBV11-1 and TRBJ2-3; weak D call: TRBD2 (5 bases). V was shortened by 3 bases and J by 3 bases, with 19 bases between the two germline ends. Germline loops: CDR1 SGHAT, CDR2 FQDESV (reference sequence). CDR3 size: 17 residues. The chain's CDR3 is CASSFAGKLRGTDTQYF. As DNA, the CDR3 is TGTGCCAGCAGCTTTGCCGGTAAACTTAGAGGGACAGATACGCAGTATTTT.

V gene TRBV28 combines with J gene TRBJ2-1; D is ambiguous. Germline CDR1 and CDR2: MDHEN and SYDVKM. V gave up 4 bases and J gave up 4 bases, with 5 bases separating them. This CDR3 region has 12 residues. The CDR3 protein is CASSSQYNEQFF. In nucleotides, the CDR3 is TGTGCCAGCAGTTCCCAGTACAATGAGCAGTTCTTC.

This clonotype appeared many times. The genes are TRBV13 and TRBJ2-1, with D perhaps given as TRBD1 or TRBD2 (7 bases each). The V gene lost 5 bases and the J gene lost 13 bases, with 21 bases spanning the gap. Germline CDR1 PRHDT, CDR2 FYEKMQ (reference sequence). This CDR3 spans 14 amino acids. The CDR3 here is CASSPTPGGDSQFF. CDR3 DNA: TGTGCCAGCAGCCCAACCCCAGGGGGGGACAGTCAGTTCTTC.

The chain combines TRBV4-1 with TRBJ2-7; D call uncertain. From germline, CDR1 is MGHRA and CDR2 YSYEKL. The CDR3 extends over 15 amino acids. V lost 0 bases and J 7 bases, leaving 16 bases between the germline ends. The CDR3 spells CASSQEYSSLWEQYF. DNA for the CDR3: TGCGCCAGCAGCCAAGAATACAGTTCCCTCTGGGAGCAGTACTTC.

The table lists this clonotype with many counts. The chain links TRBV2 to TRBJ2-5; 13 positions match TRBD2. There are 16 residues in the CDR3. The germline CDR1 and CDR2 sequences are SNHLY and FYNNEI. The trim removed 5 bases at V and 5 bases at J, leaving 8 bases unmatched. In DNA, the CDR3 is TGTGCCAGCAGTATCGGACTAGCGGGAGTAGGGGAGACCCAGTACTTC. This translates into CASSIGLAGVGETQYF.

The chain is built from TRBV20-1 and TRBJ2-3, with 8 bases that match TRBD2. Losses at the gene ends were 4 bases for V and 4 bases for J; bases not matched to a gene: 13. Germline CDR1 DFQATT, CDR2 SNEGSKA (reference sequence). The CDR3 covers 16 residues. The CDR3 sequence is CSATEEREQWSDTQYF. The CDR3 DNA reads TGCAGTGCTACAGAAGAGCGGGAGCAGTGGTCAGATACGCAGTATTTT.

This clonotype was detected ten times or more. The chain combines TRBV11-3 with TRBJ2-7; tentatively, D is TRBD2 (6 bases). The germline V gene has CDR1 SGHNT and CDR2 YENEEA. This CDR3 has 14 residues. V was pared by 5 bases and J by 4 bases, with 15 bases between. CDR3 nucleotide sequence: TGTGCCAGCAGCCCTACACCTAGCGTGTACGAGCAGTACTTC. This sequence encodes CASSPTPSVYEQYF.

This chain uses TRBV7-8 with TRBJ2-3, with TRBD2 matching 11 bases. The length of the CDR3 is 16 residues. Trimming took 7 bases from V and 0 from J; bases not matched to a gene: 6. From germline, CDR1 is SGHVS and CDR2 FQNEAQ. CDR3 in amino acids: CASIPIAGGSTDTQYF. The CDR3 DNA reads TGTGCCAGCATCCCCATAGCGGGAGGGAGCACAGATACGCAGTATTTT.

This clonotype was seen at least ten times. The chain couples TRBV12-3 or TRBV12-4 to TRBJ2-7, with D unclear. V was cut by 1 base and J by 6 bases, with 16 bases left in between. The CDR3 has 15 amino acids. The CDR3 DNA reads as TGTGCCAGCAGTTTAGTGGGCAGTCCGGGCGGCGAGCAGTACTTC. Protein sequence: CASSLVGSPGGEQYF.

CDR3 amino acids: CSVEGGQGPDTQYF. The CDR3 DNA reads TGCAGCGTTGAAGGTGGACAGGGCCCAGATACGCAGTATTTT. The rearrangement links TRBV29-1 to TRBJ2-3; 8 bases agree with TRBD1. The length of the CDR3 is 14 residues. CDR1 is SQVTM, CDR2 ANQGSEA, per germline. With V trimmed by 1 base and J by 4 bases, 4 bases remained unmatched.

This clonotype was detected ten times or more. The chain employs TRBV24-1 and TRBJ2-5, with 14 bases lining up with TRBD2. V shed 5 bases and J 2 bases; nucleotides not matched to a gene: 6. CDR1 is KGHDR and CDR2 is SFDVKD in the germline V gene. The CDR3 covers 17 residues. CDR3 region: CATSAVTSGRGQETQYF. The CDR3 DNA sequence: TGTGCCACCAGTGCCGTGACTAGCGGGAGGGGGCAAGAGACCCAGTACTTC.

There are many counts of this clonotype. This chain's CDR3 is CASSDKIYGYTF. DNA for the CDR3: TGTGCCAGCAGTGACAAGATCTATGGCTACACCTTC. This rearrangement joins TRBV2 to TRBJ1-2, with D hard to call. V was trimmed by 3 bases and J by 4 bases, leaving 6 bases between them. Germline CDR1 and CDR2: SNHLY and FYNNEI. The length of the CDR3 is 12 residues.

The chain couples TRBV9 to TRBJ1-6; D may be TRBD1 (5 bases). Germline V gene data show CDR1 as SGDLS and CDR2 as YYNGEE. The CDR3 is 16 residues long. V lost 4 bases to trimming and J lost 10 bases, with 21 bases between them. DNA of the CDR3: TGTGCCAGCAGCCCGTGGACTGGGAGATGGGGCTCACCCCTCCACTTT. Its translation is CASSPWTGRWGSPLHF.

This clonotype appeared a single time. This may come from a read error, since a much larger clone is one base off. The chain recombines TRBV6-1 with TRBJ2-7, with 12 bases aligning to TRBD1. V was clipped by 6 bases and J by 5 bases; unmatched bases: 2. The germline V gene has CDR1 MNHNS and CDR2 SASEGT. The CDR3 has 13 amino acids. The CDR3 coding sequence is TGTGCCAGCAGGGGGACAGGGGGCAACGAGCAGTACTTC. This sequence encodes CASRGTGGNEQYF.

The chain recombines TRBV5-1 with TRBJ1-4; no clear D gene. Trimming took off 4 bases at V and 5 bases at J, with 12 bases between the two ends. This CDR3 has 14 residues. Germline CDR1 reads SGHRS; CDR2 reads YFSETQ. CDR3 in DNA: TGCGCCAGCAGCGAAGGGAATGGAAATGAAAAACTGTTTTTT. Residues: CASSEGNGNEKLFF.